Below, 28 T cell receptor beta chains from the same sample are listed, as sequenced in a study of cytomegalovirus exposure and HLA in healthy donors (dated by TCRdb to 2015 to 2018). Preparation of the library involved the immunoSEQ multiplex PCR assay. Sourced from immuneACCESS, this table was stored by TCRdb with only in-frame sequences that have V and J called. A share of the clones is absent; for the studies checked, an unresolved V gene accounts for under half, and the remainder has no known explanation. The sample table shows some 220,000 clones, and 75% to 95% are seen once. The ten most abundant clones make up roughly 1% of the sample. Sequencing input: PBMCs. Every receptor here comes from a woman aged 18-29 years in good health and CMV-seronegative.

The V and J genes are TRBV30 and TRBJ1-1; D might be TRBD1 (5 bases). V lost 2 bases, J lost 5 bases, and 12 bases lay in between. The CDR3 runs to 13 residues. Germline CDR1 is GTSNPN and CDR2 is SVGIG (reference sequence). The CDR3 loop is CAWSSGGWTEAFF. Written as DNA, the CDR3 is TGTGCCTGGAGTTCGGGGGGTTGGACTGAAGCTTTCTTT. Looking up the rest from reference TRBV30 and TRBJ1-1 gives the full variable domain: SQTIHQWPATLVQPVGSPLSLECTVEGTSNPNLYWYRQAAGRGLQLLFYSVGIGQISSEVPQNLSASRPQDRQFILSSKKLLLSDSGFYLCAWSSGGWTEAFFGQGTRLTVV.

CDR3: CASSQDLTERNNEQFF. The CDR3 bases are TGTGCCAGCAGCCAAGACTTAACGGAGCGTAACAATGAGCAGTTCTTC. V and J are TRBV4-2 and TRBJ2-1; D gene uncertain. In germline, CDR1 is LGHNA, CDR2 YNFKEQ. The ends were cut back, 0 bases at V and 5 bases at J, with 14 bases in the middle. CDR3 length: 16 amino acids.

This clone was seen once. The chain has TRBV5-8 and TRBJ2-1; TRBD1 agrees at 7 bases. CDR3 length equals 15 residues. The germline V gene encodes CDR1 SGHTS and CDR2 YDEGEE. The V segment lost 4 bases and the J segment 2 bases; nucleotides outside the gene matches: 6. CDR3 amino acids: CASSVDRAAYNEQFF. CDR3 nucleotide sequence: TGTGCCAGCAGCGTCGACAGGGCCGCCTACAATGAGCAGTTCTTC.

V usage is TRBV27 and J usage is TRBJ2-1; TRBD2 matches 8 bases. The germline V gene has CDR1 MNHEY and CDR2 SMNVEV (reference sequence). V dropped 6 bases and J dropped 6; count of bases not matched to a gene: 13. The CDR3 is 16 residues long. This CDR3 is CASRPSPGLVFNEQFF. In DNA form, the CDR3 reads TGTGCCAGCAGACCAAGCCCGGGACTAGTATTCAATGAGCAGTTCTTC.

In this sample, this clone turned up once. The chain is built from TRBV5-6 and TRBJ2-1, with 7 bases matching TRBD1. CDR3 length equals 17 residues. V gave up 3 bases and J gave up 2 bases; unmatched junction bases: 11. The germline V gene has CDR1 SGHDT and CDR2 YYEEEE. The CDR3 region has the DNA TGTGCCAGCAGCTCTGGGACAGCTTACCAACCCTACAATGAGCAGTTCTTC. Protein: CASSSGTAYQPYNEQFF.

The V gene is TRBV5-6, the J gene TRBJ2-7, with 15 nucleotides matching TRBD2. From germline, CDR1 is SGHDT and CDR2 YYEEEE. The CDR3 spans 16 residues. Trimming at V came to 4 bases and at J to 2 bases, leaving 4 bases not matched to a gene. The DNA for the CDR3 is TGTGCCAGCAGCCTTGGACTAGCGGGAGGGCCCTACGAGCAGTACTTC. Translation: CASSLGLAGGPYEQYF.

The chain combines TRBV9 with TRBJ2-1, with 8 bases fitting TRBD2. The germline V gene encodes CDR1 SGDLS and CDR2 YYNGEE. This CDR3 region has 14 residues. The ends lost 3 bases at V and 9 bases at J; junction bases unmatched: 8. CDR3 nucleotide sequence: TGTGCCAGCAGCGAGGGACTAGTCGGGGGTGAGCAGTTCTTC. Amino acid sequence: CASSEGLVGGEQFF. The variable domain in full, completed from reference TRBV9 and TRBJ2-1, reads DSGVTQTPKHLITATGQRVTLRCSPRSGDLSVYWYQQSLDQGLQFLIQYYNGEERAKGNILERFSAQQFPDLHSELNLSSLELGDSALYFCASSEGLVGGEQFFGPGTRLTVL.

The chain couples TRBV7-9 to TRBJ2-7, with TRBD2 matching over 8 bases. Germline values: CDR1 SEHNR, CDR2 FQNEAQ (reference sequence). Trimming at V came to 2 bases and at J to 0 bases, leaving 6 bases not matched to a gene. The CDR3 has 16 residues. For the CDR3, the DNA is TGTGCCAGCAGCTTACACGGGGGGGCGAGCTCCTACGAGCAGTACTTC. Protein sequence: CASSLHGGASSYEQYF.

The chain has TRBV10-1 and TRBJ2-1; 12 nucleotides agree with TRBD2. After removal of 0 bases from V and 7 bases from J, the junction contained 4 bases not matched to a gene. CDR1 is WNHNN, CDR2 SYGVQD, per germline (reference sequence). The CDR3 runs 16 residues. The CDR3 sequence: CASSESRTSGTNEQFF. For the CDR3, the DNA is TGCGCCAGCAGTGAGTCTAGGACTAGCGGGACTAATGAGCAGTTCTTC.

The chain carries TRBV6-6 and TRBJ2-1; D is unclear. V was trimmed by 7 bases and J by 0 bases, leaving 16 bases between them. Germline V gene data show CDR1 as MNHNY and CDR2 as SVGAGI (reference sequence). The CDR3 runs to 16 residues. The CDR3: CASNPGRLSSYNEQFF. In DNA, the CDR3 is TGTGCCAGCAATCCTGGGCGTTTGAGCTCCTACAATGAGCAGTTCTTC.

Turning to this clone: Other nucleotide sequences from this sample produce the same CDR3. The gene calls are TRBV27 and TRBJ1-1; D is undetermined. Trimming left V 2 bases short and J 5 bases short, with 9 bases between. The CDR3 has 13 amino acids. From germline, CDR1 is MNHEY and CDR2 SMNVEV (reference sequence). This CDR3 is CASSLTGGTEAFF. The CDR3 DNA is TGTGCCAGCAGTTTAACCGGAGGGACTGAAGCTTTCTTT.

V is TRBV11-2 and J is TRBJ2-1; 8 bases are a match to TRBD2. The CDR3 has 17 residues. V lost 2 bases and J lost 0; bases outside the gene matches: 6. Per the germline V gene, CDR1 is SGHAT and CDR2 is FQNNGV. In DNA, the CDR3 is TGTGCCAGCAGCTTATGGGGCGGGAGGAGCTCCTACAATGAGCAGTTCTTC. Translation gives CASSLWGGRSSYNEQFF.

The chain is built from TRBV30 and TRBJ1-1; possible D gene TRBD1, 6 bases. V lost 0 bases, J lost 6 bases, and 17 bases lay in between. Looked up from germline, CDR1 is GTSNPN and CDR2 is SVGIG (reference sequence). The CDR3 sequence is 15 residues long. CDR3 residues: CAWSVRLPRGPEAFF. The CDR3 DNA is TGTGCCTGGAGTGTAAGGCTCCCCAGGGGACCTGAAGCTTTCTTT.

This clone was counted between two and nine times. This chain links TRBV18 with TRBJ2-7; D remains ambiguous. This CDR3 is 13 amino acids long. V lost 1 base to trimming and J lost 3 bases, with 7 bases between them. The germline gives CDR1 KGHSH, CDR2 LQKENI. Here the CDR3 DNA reads TGTGCCAGCTCACCACGACAAAACTACGAGCAGTACTTC. It encodes CASSPRQNYEQYF.

The chain recombines TRBV5-4 with TRBJ2-1, with D possibly TRBD1 on 6 matching bases. CDR3 size: 16 residues. Germline CDR1 is SGHNT and CDR2 is YYREEE (reference sequence). Trimming removed 5 bases at V and 12 bases at J, with 27 bases between. As DNA, the CDR3 is TGTGCCAGCAGACCTTCGCCGGGACAAAGCCGAGTTTTGCAGTTCTTC. It specifies CASRPSPGQSRVLQFF. The full variable domain, its missing parts supplied by reference TRBV5-4 and TRBJ2-1, is ETGVTQSPTHLIKTRGQQVTLRCSSQSGHNTVSWYQQALGQGPQFIFQYYREEENGRGNFPPRFSGLQFPNYSSELNVNALELDDSALYLCASRPSPGQSRVLQFFGPGTRLTVL.

The chain combines TRBV11-2 with TRBJ2-1; 8 bases match TRBD2. Germline CDR1 SGHAT, CDR2 FQNNGV. There are 16 residues in the CDR3. V shed 6 bases and J 7 bases; nucleotides not matched to a gene: 14. CDR3 nucleotides: TGTGCCAGCAGACGTTTAAAAAGCGGGAGAGGGAATGAGCAGTTCTTC. Its translation: CASRRLKSGRGNEQFF.

The rearrangement joins TRBV9 to TRBJ1-3; maybe TRBD1 (5 bases). Germline V gene lookup returns CDR1 SGDLS and CDR2 YYNGEE. V was cut by 6 bases and J by 4 bases, with 20 bases left in between. The CDR3 loop spans 16 amino acids. CDR3 DNA sequence: TGTGCCAGCACCGTCGCCGGGGACTTTATAGGAAACACCATATATTTT. Translated: CASTVAGDFIGNTIYF.

The rearrangement uses TRBV4-2 and TRBJ2-3, with TRBD2 matching over 7 bases. The V gene end was trimmed by 1 base and the J gene end by 2 bases; junction bases not matched to a gene: 6. The CDR3 is 16 amino acids. Germline V gene lookup returns CDR1 LGHNA and CDR2 YNFKEQ. The CDR3 region has the DNA TGTGCCAGCAGCCAAGTAGGCGGGAGCCCCACAGATACGCAGTATTTT. Its protein is CASSQVGGSPTDTQYF.

The rearrangement links TRBV9 to TRBJ2-7; TRBD2 aligns across 11 bases. Trimming at V came to 4 bases and at J to 1 base, leaving 4 bases not matched to a gene. Germline V gene lookup returns CDR1 SGDLS and CDR2 YYNGEE. This CDR3 is built from 15 residues. The CDR3 here is CASSKGTSGSYEQYF. The CDR3 DNA is TGTGCCAGCAGCAAGGGGACTAGCGGTTCCTACGAGCAGTACTTC.

The chain combines TRBV19 with TRBJ2-3; no clear D. The CDR3 has 15 amino acids. Per the germline V gene, CDR1 is LNHDA and CDR2 is SQIVND (reference sequence). The ends were cut back, 4 bases at V and 0 bases at J, with 11 bases in the middle. CDR3 region: CASSTRNPSTDTQYF. CDR3 coding DNA: TGTGCCAGTAGTACGCGGAATCCTAGCACAGATACGCAGTATTTT.

This clone was counted between two and nine times. The chain employs TRBV10-3 and TRBJ1-2; TRBD1 aligns across 9 bases. This CDR3 comprises 15 residues. Germline V CDR1 and CDR2: ENHRY, SYGVKD. Germline trimming cut 3 bases from V and 8 bases from J; bases unmatched to any gene: 10. In DNA form, the CDR3 reads TGTGCCATCAGTGATCTGGACAGGGGAGGAGTCGGCTACACCTTC. This codes for CAISDLDRGGVGYTF.

This clone was counted once. This rearrangement joins TRBV5-1 to TRBJ1-2; no firm D call. From germline, CDR1 is SGHRS and CDR2 YFSETQ. The V end was cut by 3 bases, the J end by 4 bases, with 19 bases between. The CDR3 covers 16 residues. The CDR3 is CASSSYRVGFGYGYTF. CDR3 sequence (DNA): TGCGCCAGCAGCTCCTACCGGGTAGGTTTCGGCTATGGCTACACCTTC. Combining the CDR3 with reference TRBV5-1 and TRBJ1-2 gives the whole variable domain KAGVTQTPRYLIKTRGQQVTLSCSPISGHRSVSWYQQTPGQGLQFLFEYFSETQRNKGNFPGRFSGRQFSNSRSEMNVSTLELGDSALYLCASSSYRVGFGYGYTFGSGTRLTVV.

In its sample, this clone was seen once. The chain joins TRBV15 to TRBJ1-1; a weak D match, TRBD1 (6 bases). V dropped 0 bases and J dropped 4 bases, with 12 bases sitting between them. Germline CDR1 LNHNV, CDR2 YYDKDF (reference sequence). CDR3 length: 15 residues. CDR3 nucleotides: TGTGCCACCAGCAGAGATCGGCAGGGGAGCACTGAAGCTTTCTTT. Its translation is CATSRDRQGSTEAFF. Complete variable domain (other parts from reference TRBV15 and TRBJ1-1): DAMVIQNPRYQVTQFGKPVTLSCSQTLNHNVMYWYQQKSSQAPKLLFHYYDKDFNNEADTPDNFQSRRPNTSFCFLDIRSPGLGDTAMYLCATSRDRQGSTEAFFGQGTRLTVV.

J is TRBJ2-7 and V is TRBV27, with 10 bases lining up with TRBD1. The trim removed 0 bases at V and 4 bases at J, leaving 6 bases unmatched. The CDR3 runs to 16 residues. Germline V gene data show CDR1 as MNHEY and CDR2 as SMNVEV (reference sequence). The CDR3 sequence: CASSLSQGDRGYEQYF. The CDR3 DNA sequence: TGTGCCAGCAGTTTATCCCAGGGGGACAGGGGTTACGAGCAGTACTTC.

The chain links TRBV30 to TRBJ2-3, with D possibly being TRBD2 (5 bases). V gave up 3 bases and J gave up 4 bases, with 17 bases separating them. From germline, CDR1 is GTSNPN and CDR2 SVGIG (reference sequence). This CDR3 region has 15 residues. CDR3 protein: CAWRHRTAPPDTQYF. The CDR3 coding sequence is TGTGCCTGGAGACACCGGACTGCCCCACCAGATACGCAGTATTTT. The entire variable domain, with the rest obtained from reference TRBV30 and TRBJ2-3, is as follows: SQTIHQWPATLVQPVGSPLSLECTVEGTSNPNLYWYRQAAGRGLQLLFYSVGIGQISSEVPQNLSASRPQDRQFILSSKKLLLSDSGFYLCAWRHRTAPPDTQYFGPGTRLTVL.

The chain carries TRBV29-1 and TRBJ1-4; 8 bases line up with TRBD1. J lost 8 bases, V lost 4 bases, and 3 bases had no gene match. This CDR3 is built from 12 residues. Germline loops: CDR1 SQVTM, CDR2 ANQGSEA. The CDR3 region has the DNA TGCAGCGTTGGGGACAGGACGGAAAAACTGTTTTTT. Translated: CSVGDRTEKLFF.

The V call is TRBV5-4, the J call TRBJ2-6; the match to TRBD1 covers 8 bases. Germline assignment: CDR1 SGHNT and CDR2 YYREEE (reference sequence). CDR3 length: 19 residues. The J segment lost 1 base and the V segment lost 3 bases, leaving 12 bases of the junction unmatched. The CDR3 here is CASSSRTGLLFSGANVLTF. The CDR3 nucleotides are TGTGCCAGCAGCTCTAGGACAGGGCTTTTGTTTTCTGGGGCCAACGTCCTGACTTTC.

The rearrangement joins TRBV5-4 to TRBJ1-3; 10 nucleotides line up with TRBD1. CDR1 SGHNT and CDR2 YYREEE come from the germline V gene (reference sequence). This CDR3 is 15 amino acids long. V dropped 4 bases and J dropped 4; count of bases not matched to a gene: 5. The CDR3 here is CASSLDRGPGNTIYF. The CDR3 DNA reads TGTGCCAGCAGCCTCGACAGGGGGCCAGGAAACACCATATATTTT.